The clone carrying this T cell receptor (beta chain) was recorded a few times. What it binds is unknown. The same CDR3 is also encoded by other DNA sequences in this sample. Time point given: pre-treatment sample, taken before nivolumab and TIL therapy. Enrollment ran from October 2017 to early 2020. The CDR3 is made up of 13 amino acids. Germline V gene sequence: CDR1 WSHSY, CDR2 SAAADI. V lost 8 bases and J 0 bases, leaving 8 bases between the germline ends. These data come from a study of TIL therapy for anti-PD-1-resistant metastatic lung cancer. As for the study in general: Median tumor PD-L1 proportion score was roughly 5.8%. Most patients had lung adenocarcinoma.

Regarding the study as a whole: Treatment-naive, never-smoker and oncogene-addicted patients were overrepresented in this highly selected cohort.

This was the immunoSEQ v3 assay. Profiled with immunoSEQ multiplex PCR; TCRdb holds only in-frame clones, not every one. The sample lists about 60,000 clones, around 87% seen once, with around 2.6% in the top ten. The sample here was blood, taken at baseline. The chain employs TRBV10-2 and TRBJ1-3, with D hard to call. The sequence was collected from a person between 30 and 80 years old with non-small cell lung cancer. CDR3 amino acids: CASGVSSGNTIYF. For the CDR3, the DNA is TGCGCCAGCGGCGTAAGCTCTGGAAACACCATATATTTT.